Included here is one T cell receptor beta chain sequence, with context. When the RNA was reverse transcribed, random hexamers were used with an input of roughly 0.45 to 1 ug. An immunoSEQ multiplex PCR amplified TCR beta CDR3 over 54 Vbeta and 13 Jbeta. Each CDR3 protein is one row after TCRdb ran MiXCR on the immunoSEQ multiplex PCR reads. The data hold roughly 220,000 distinct CDR3 sequences, with about 95% observed a single time. The ends lost 4 bases at V and 0 bases at J; junction bases unmatched: 7. Germline V gives CDR1 DFQATT, CDR2 SNEGSKA (reference sequence). The CDR3 covers 17 residues. These data come from a study of CD8 T cells in Susac syndrome.

This receptor was taken from a human donor with Susac syndrome. J is TRBJ2-1 and V is TRBV20-1, with 12 nucleotides matching TRBD2. Sequenced material: CD4+ T cells from PBMCs. Written as DNA, the CDR3 is TGCAGTGCTATTACTAGCGGGGGGTCTAGCTCCTACAATGAGCAGTTCTTC. It translates to CSAITSGGSSSYNEQFF.